One sample yielded the 27 T cell receptor beta chains listed below, sequenced in a study of CD8 T cells in Susac syndrome. Random hexamers primed reverse transcription of roughly 0.5 to 1 ug RNA. TCRdb analysed the immunoSEQ multiplex PCR reads with MiXCR anew, one entry per CDR3 protein. Of around 170,000 distinct CDR3 sequences listed, more than 95% were seen once; the top ten hold about 0.12%. The sequenced sample was CD4+ T cells from PBMCs. These TCRs come from a human donor with Susac syndrome.

Written as DNA, the CDR3 is TGTGCCAGCACCCCTGGGACGGAAAGAGGTGGCTACACCTTC. Amino acids: CASTPGTERGGYTF. The genes are TRBV7-9 and TRBJ1-2, with D maybe TRBD1 (5 bases). This CDR3 comprises 14 residues. The germline V gene has CDR1 SEHNR and CDR2 FQNEAQ (reference sequence). V lost 7 bases, J lost 7 bases, and 19 bases lay in between.

J is TRBJ1-2 and V is TRBV20-1, with a weak D call TRBD1 (6 bases). CDR1 DFQATT and CDR2 SNEGSKA come from the germline V gene (reference sequence). V was pared by 3 bases and J by 8 bases, with 13 bases between. The CDR3 contains 12 residues. The CDR3 DNA reads TGCAGTGCTAGGGACGGGACATACGGCTACACCTTC. Its translation: CSARDGTYGYTF.

The chain links TRBV9 to TRBJ1-2; D uncertain. Trimming shortened V by 0 bases and J by 1 base, and 4 bases separated the two germline ends. The CDR3 has 13 residues. Germline assignment: CDR1 SGDLS and CDR2 YYNGEE. CDR3 sequence reads: CASSVAVNYGYTF. The DNA of the CDR3 is TGTGCCAGCAGCGTAGCGGTTAACTATGGCTACACCTTC.

In this sample, this clonotype turned up once. J is TRBJ1-2 and V is TRBV12-3 or TRBV12-4; the D is unclear. With 2 bases removed from V and 5 bases from J, the gap between germline ends came to 9 bases. CDR3 size: 13 residues. The CDR3 spells CASSLREKYGYTF. In DNA, the CDR3 is TGTGCCAGCAGTTTACGGGAGAAGTATGGCTACACCTTC.

The CDR3 sequence: CASSATGRSYNEQFF. The DNA for the CDR3 is TGTGCCAGCAGTGCCACAGGGCGCTCCTACAATGAGCAGTTCTTC. This chain links TRBV27 with TRBJ2-1, with D perhaps matching TRBD1 (6 bases). V was cut by 5 bases and J by 0 bases, with 11 bases left in between. The germline V gene has CDR1 MNHEY and CDR2 SMNVEV (reference sequence). This CDR3 has 15 residues.

V usage is TRBV19 and J usage is TRBJ1-1; no clear D. CDR1 and CDR2 (germline): LNHDA, SQIVND (reference sequence). V was trimmed by 4 bases and J by 7 bases, leaving 13 bases between them. This CDR3 is 13 amino acids long. The CDR3 DNA sequence: TGTGCCAGTAGTAAACTTGATCCGGGTGAAGCTTTCTTT. It yields the protein CASSKLDPGEAFF.

This clonotype was seen a single time. The chain couples TRBV18 to TRBJ1-5; D may be TRBD1 (5 bases). Per the germline V gene, CDR1 is KGHSH and CDR2 is LQKENI. The length of the CDR3 is 13 residues. V was pared by 3 bases and J by 7 bases, with 10 bases between. The CDR3 reads CASSPAQGQPQHF. The CDR3 coding sequence is TGTGCCAGCTCACCCGCGCAGGGCCAGCCCCAGCATTTT.

The genes are TRBV9 and TRBJ2-1; TRBD2 matches at 14 bases. This CDR3 has 14 residues. Germline V CDR1 and CDR2: SGDLS, YYNGEE. J was trimmed by 7 bases and V by 5 bases; bases with no gene match: 2. CDR3 nucleotides: TGTGCCAGCAGTTGGACTAGCGGGGGGAATGAGCAGTTCTTC. This gives the protein CASSWTSGGNEQFF.

This clonotype has only one observation. The J gene is TRBJ2-3, the V gene TRBV19; tentatively, D is TRBD2 (6 bases). Trimming stripped 5 bases from V and 6 bases from J, with 12 bases between. The germline CDR1 and CDR2 sequences are LNHDA and SQIVND (reference sequence). The CDR3 runs to 13 residues. The CDR3 nucleotides are TGTGCCAGTAGTCTGGGACTGGCGGATACGCAGTATTTT. Its protein is CASSLGLADTQYF.

The chain joins TRBV7-9 to TRBJ1-5, with D possibly TRBD1 on 5 matching bases. There are 13 residues in the CDR3. Germline V gives CDR1 SEHNR, CDR2 FQNEAQ (reference sequence). The germline V and J ends were trimmed by 2 bases and 8 bases, with 10 bases remaining between them. The CDR3 reads CASSLSRGEPQHF. CDR3 DNA sequence: TGTGCCAGCAGCTTATCGAGGGGAGAGCCCCAGCATTTT.

This chain connects TRBV3-1 to TRBJ2-7; D possibly corresponds to TRBD1 (6 bases). The CDR3 extends over 13 amino acids. CDR1 and CDR2 from the germline V gene are LGHDT and YNNKEL (reference sequence). V was cut by 4 bases and J by 0 bases, with 7 bases left in between. CDR3 DNA: TGTGCCAGCAGCCCGGACAGCTCCTACGAGCAGTACGTC. Protein sequence: CASSPDSSYEQYV.

This clonotype is a singleton in its sample. The chain links TRBV7-9 to TRBJ1-5, with TRBD1 as a possible D gene (6 bases). Germline V gene sequence: CDR1 SEHNR, CDR2 FQNEAQ (reference sequence). The CDR3 loop spans 15 amino acids. Trimming cost V 2 bases and J 5 bases, with 13 bases left between them. The CDR3 coding sequence is TGTGCCAGCAGCTTAAGTGGGGGGCTCGATCAGCCCCAGCATTTT. This gives the protein CASSLSGGLDQPQHF. The full variable domain, completed using reference TRBV7-9 and TRBJ1-5, is DTGVSQNPRHKITKRGQNVTFRCDPISEHNRLYWYRQTLGQGPEFLTYFQNEAQLEKSRLLSDRFSAERPKGSFSTLEIQRTEQGDSAMYLCASSLSGGLDQPQHFGDGTRLSIL.

This clonotype was picked up one time. V is TRBV5-4 and J is TRBJ2-7, with no clear D. Germline loops: CDR1 SGHNT, CDR2 YYREEE (reference sequence). Trimming took 5 bases from V and 3 from J, leaving 9 bases between them. CDR3 length: 12 amino acids. The chain's CDR3 is CASRVDGYEQYF. Here the CDR3 DNA reads TGTGCCAGCAGGGTCGACGGCTACGAGCAGTACTTC.

The rearrangement links TRBV6-6 to TRBJ1-1, with TRBD1 as a possible D gene (6 bases). Germline V gene sequence: CDR1 MNHNY, CDR2 SVGAGI (reference sequence). The CDR3 runs to 16 residues. Trimming removed 2 bases at V and 2 bases at J, with 15 bases between. CDR3 nucleotides: TGTGCCAGCAGTTACAGGGAGGGGGAACCTAACACTGAAGCTTTCTTT. Amino acid sequence: CASSYREGEPNTEAFF.

The chain uses TRBV6-2 or TRBV6-3 and TRBJ2-2; D perhaps matches TRBD2 (6 bases). Germline CDR1 and CDR2: MNHEY and SVGEGT. The V and J ends lost 1 base and 5 bases respectively, with 8 bases between them. The CDR3 is 14 residues long. The CDR3 coding sequence is TGTGCCAGCAGTTACTTAGGGAGGACCGGGGAGCTGTTTTTT. Translating gives CASSYLGRTGELFF.

The CDR3 region has the DNA TGTGCCATCAGGGGACAGGGGTCCTACGAGCAGTACTTC. As protein: CAIRGQGSYEQYF. This chain connects TRBV10-3 to TRBJ2-7; 10 bases line up with TRBD1. The CDR3 consists of 13 residues. V trimming: 6 bases; J trimming: 1 base; junction bases outside the gene matches: 0. CDR1 is ENHRY, CDR2 SYGVKD, per germline.

The chain recombines TRBV4-3 with TRBJ2-1; TRBD1 might be the D (6 bases). The germline gives CDR1 LGHNA, CDR2 YSLEER. CDR3 size: 15 residues. Trimming removed 1 base at V and 2 bases at J, with 9 bases between. CDR3 loop: CASSQGQVTYNEQFF. Written as DNA, the CDR3 is TGCGCCAGCAGCCAAGGACAGGTTACCTACAATGAGCAGTTCTTC.

CDR3 nucleotides: TGTGCCAGCAGCCCCTTACAGGGGGAGCAGTACTTC. Its protein product is CASSPLQGEQYF. The chain recombines TRBV3-1 with TRBJ2-7, with 7 bases that match TRBD1. The length of the CDR3 is 12 residues. The germline V gene encodes CDR1 LGHDT and CDR2 YNNKEL (reference sequence). Germline trimming cut 4 bases from V and 7 bases from J; bases unmatched to any gene: 4.

This chain joins TRBV6-1 and TRBJ2-4; D is undetermined. The length of the CDR3 is 11 residues. Germline V gene lookup returns CDR1 MNHNS and CDR2 SASEGT. Trimming took 4 bases from V and 4 from J, leaving 2 bases between them. The CDR3 is CASSGKNIQYF. CDR3 nucleotide sequence: TGTGCCAGCAGTGGTAAAAACATTCAGTACTTC.

The J gene is TRBJ2-1, the V gene TRBV20-1; D perhaps matches TRBD1 (6 bases). Per germline, CDR1 DFQATT and CDR2 SNEGSKA (reference sequence). Trimming took off 3 bases at V and 8 bases at J, with 23 bases between the two ends. The CDR3 runs to 16 residues. CDR3 in amino acids: CSASGLGDIRLDEQFF. The DNA for the CDR3 is TGCAGTGCTAGCGGGCTCGGGGACATCCGACTGGATGAGCAGTTCTTC.

Only one count was recorded for this clonotype. This chain uses TRBV7-9 with TRBJ1-1; the match to TRBD1 covers 9 bases. CDR1 SEHNR and CDR2 FQNEAQ come from the germline V gene (reference sequence). With V trimmed by 3 bases and J by 3 bases, 5 bases remained unmatched. CDR3 length equals 15 residues. The CDR3 DNA follows: TGTGCCAGCAGCTTGGCACAGGGGGCGGACACTGAAGCTTTCTTT. It translates to CASSLAQGADTEAFF.

The chain is built from TRBV5-4 and TRBJ2-1; the D is unclear. The CDR3 loop spans 14 amino acids. V was cut by 4 bases and J by 3 bases, with 11 bases left in between. Germline lookup yields CDR1 SGHNT and CDR2 YYREEE (reference sequence). In nucleotides, the CDR3 is TGTGCCAGCAGCCTGGCGTCGCGCTACAATGAGCAGTTCTTC. This encodes CASSLASRYNEQFF. The full variable domain, with the rest looked up from reference TRBV5-4 and TRBJ2-1, is ETGVTQSPTHLIKTRGQQVTLRCSSQSGHNTVSWYQQALGQGPQFIFQYYREEENGRGNFPPRFSGLQFPNYSSELNVNALELDDSALYLCASSLASRYNEQFFGPGTRLTVL.

This chain connects TRBV2 to TRBJ2-3, with D hard to call. There are 15 residues in the CDR3. Germline CDR1 is SNHLY and CDR2 is FYNNEI. Trimming left V 0 bases short and J 2 bases short, with 9 bases between. The CDR3: CASSEAGLVTDTQYF. CDR3 coding DNA: TGTGCCAGCAGTGAAGCGGGTCTCGTCACAGATACGCAGTATTTT.

This clonotype was seen once. This rearrangement joins TRBV7-3 to TRBJ1-5, with TRBD1 as a possible D gene (5 bases). V dropped 6 bases and J dropped 5 bases, with 11 bases sitting between them. Germline CDR1 is SGHTA and CDR2 is FQGTGA. The length of the CDR3 is 13 residues. The CDR3 coding sequence is TGTGCCAGCAGTCTACAGGAGGATCAGCCCCAGCATTTT. Translating gives CASSLQEDQPQHF. The full variable domain, completed using reference TRBV7-3 and TRBJ1-5, is GAGVSQTPSNKVTEKGKYVELRCDPISGHTALYWYRQSLGQGPEFLIYFQGTGAADDSGLPNDRFFAVRPEGSVSTLKIQRTERGDSAVYLCASSLQEDQPQHFGDGTRLSIL.

The V and J genes are TRBV5-1 and TRBJ2-1; D is undetermined. Germline V gives CDR1 SGHRS, CDR2 YFSETQ. The V and J ends lost 2 bases and 8 bases respectively, with 8 bases between them. The CDR3 spans 12 residues. CDR3 bases: TGCGCCAGCAGCTTCGGGTACGATGAGCAGTTCTTC. Its translation is CASSFGYDEQFF.

The chain couples TRBV29-1 to TRBJ1-1; D possibly corresponds to TRBD1 (6 bases). The CDR3 extends over 18 amino acids. Trimming pared 5 bases from V and 10 bases from J, leaving 35 bases between. Germline V gives CDR1 SQVTM, CDR2 ANQGSEA. This chain's CDR3 is CSVYASKGGTASTLGAFF. CDR3 nucleotides: TGCAGCGTTTACGCCTCTAAGGGGGGAACCGCCAGCACTCTGGGAGCTTTCTTT.

CDR3 residues: CSVPLGGSYGYTF. The DNA of the CDR3 is TGCAGCGTCCCGCTAGGGGGGAGCTATGGCTACACCTTC. The J gene is TRBJ1-2, the V gene TRBV29-1; D is perhaps TRBD1 (6 bases). Germline loops: CDR1 SQVTM, CDR2 ANQGSEA. The CDR3 loop spans 13 amino acids. V lost 6 bases to trimming and J lost 4 bases, with 15 bases between them.